The TCR beta chain described here comes from a study of control samples from healthy donors and cancer patients. Germline lookup yields CDR1 KGHSH and CDR2 LQKENI. The CDR3 is made up of 14 amino acids. Between the trimmed V and J ends, which lost 2 bases and 1 base, there was a span of 8 bases. The assay was immunoSEQ multiplex PCR, and TCRdb's table has in-frame clones only and misses some. This repertoire shows around 130,000 clones, approximately 94% found once; its top ten account for less than 4%. The chain has TRBV18 and TRBJ2-5, with D unclear. The sequenced sample was blood. The source of this sequence is a man aged 30-40 years in good health. The CDR3 region is CASSPVAGQETQYF. Written as DNA, the CDR3 is TGTGCCAGCTCACCAGTGGCAGGCCAAGAGACCCAGTACTTC.